A selection of T cell receptor beta chains follows, all from one sample in a study of shared clonotypes between healthy human individuals. The table came from immunoSEQ multiplex PCR; TCRdb's copy has only in-frame clones and leaves some out. Of 2 million to 2.5 million clones listed, over 85% are singletons. The sequencing sample was made of naive CD4+ T cells from PBMCs. The receptors shown here come from a man in his late teens or twenties in good health. Some clones in this sample may be carry-over from other donors' samples. The CDR3 runs from the conserved cysteine through the conserved F or W. D genes are given only for firm matches. A clone size is listed for some rows: how often the clone was seen (once, few, many), or a class if it is expanded.

v_gene	len	abundance	d_gene	j_gene	CDR3nt	CDR3aa
TRBV7-2	14	.	.	TRBJ2-7	TGTGCCAGCAGCTTGCTTGGTGCCGGTAACGAGCAGTACTTC	CASSLLGAGNEQYF
TRBV7-9	13	.	.	TRBJ2-1	TGTGCCAGCAGCAGTAGCGGAGCGATTGAGCAGTTCTTC	CASSSSGAIEQFF
TRBV5-4	13	.	.	TRBJ1-2	TGTGCCAGCAGCCCAAGGAGGCACTATGGCTACACCTTC	CASSPRRHYGYTF
TRBV2	16	.	TRBD2	TRBJ2-3	TGTGCCAGCAACGTCCCGCTCGGGAGGGAGACAGATACGCAGTATTTT	CASNVPLGRETDTQYF
TRBV27	12	few	.	TRBJ1-1	TGTGCCAGCAGTTCTCGGTACACTGAAGCTTTCTTT	CASSSRYTEAFF
TRBV29-1	14	.	TRBD1	TRBJ2-1	TGCAGCGTTGAAGTGGCGGACAGGGGCAATGAGCAGTTCTTC	CSVEVADRGNEQFF
TRBV5-4	16	.	.	TRBJ1-2	TGTGCCAGCAGCTTGCGGTCGGGGGCGGTGGGCTATGGCTACACCTTC	CASSLRSGAVGYGYTF
TRBV25-1	12	.	.	TRBJ1-5	TGTGCCAGCACTCAAGACAATCAGCCCCAGCATTTT	CASTQDNQPQHF
TRBV28	12	.	.	TRBJ2-7	TGTGCCAGCAGTGACCAGGGTTACGAGCAGTACTTC	CASSDQGYEQYF
TRBV7-9	11	.	.	TRBJ1-1	TGTGCCAGCGGATTGAACACTGAAGCTTTCTTT	CASGLNTEAFF
TRBV6-5	12	few	TRBD1	TRBJ2-7	TGTGCCAGCCGGACAGGCTCCTACGAGCAGTACTTC	CASRTGSYEQYF
TRBV2	13	.	.	TRBJ2-3	TGTGCCAGCAGTGAAGATTACACAGATACGCAGTATTTT	CASSEDYTDTQYF
TRBV14	13	.	.	TRBJ2-4	TGTGCCAGCAGTCGGACTCGAGGGGGCATTCAGTACTTC	CASSRTRGGIQYF
TRBV29-1	13	.	.	TRBJ1-3	TGCAGCGTTGATACGGGAGGTGGAAACACCATATATTTT	CSVDTGGGNTIYF